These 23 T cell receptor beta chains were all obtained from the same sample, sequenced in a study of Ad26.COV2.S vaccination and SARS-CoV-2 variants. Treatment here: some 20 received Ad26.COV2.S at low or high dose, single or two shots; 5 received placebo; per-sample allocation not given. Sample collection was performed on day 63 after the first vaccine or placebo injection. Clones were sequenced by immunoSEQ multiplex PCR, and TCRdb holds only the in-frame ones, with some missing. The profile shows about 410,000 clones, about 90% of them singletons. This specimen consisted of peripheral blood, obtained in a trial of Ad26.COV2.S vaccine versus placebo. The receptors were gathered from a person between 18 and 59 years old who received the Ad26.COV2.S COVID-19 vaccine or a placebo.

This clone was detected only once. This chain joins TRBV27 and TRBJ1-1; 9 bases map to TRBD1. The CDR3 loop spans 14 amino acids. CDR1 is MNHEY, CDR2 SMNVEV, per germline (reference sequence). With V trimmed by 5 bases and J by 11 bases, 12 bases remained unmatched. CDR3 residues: CASSPITGGGRAFF. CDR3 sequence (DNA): TGTGCCAGCAGTCCGATAACAGGGGGCGGAAGGGCTTTCTTT.

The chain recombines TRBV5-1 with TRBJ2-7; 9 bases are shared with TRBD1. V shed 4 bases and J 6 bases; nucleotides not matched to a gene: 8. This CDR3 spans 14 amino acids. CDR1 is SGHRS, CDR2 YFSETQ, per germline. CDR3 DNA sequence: TGCGCCAGCAGCCGGGGACAGGGTAATGGCGAGCAGTACTTC. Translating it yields CASSRGQGNGEQYF.

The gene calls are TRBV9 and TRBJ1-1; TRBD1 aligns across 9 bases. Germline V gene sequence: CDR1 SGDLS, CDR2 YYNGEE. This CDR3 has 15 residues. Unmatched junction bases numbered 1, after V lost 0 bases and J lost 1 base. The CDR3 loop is CASSVEDRGNTEAFF. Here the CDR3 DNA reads TGTGCCAGCAGCGTAGAGGACAGGGGGAACACTGAAGCTTTCTTT.

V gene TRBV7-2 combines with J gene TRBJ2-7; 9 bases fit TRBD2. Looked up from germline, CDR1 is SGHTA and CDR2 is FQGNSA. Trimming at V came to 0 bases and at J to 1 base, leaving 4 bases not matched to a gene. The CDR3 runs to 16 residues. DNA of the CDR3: TGTGCCAGCAGCTTAGCTAGCGGGGGTGGTTCCTACGAGCAGTACTTC. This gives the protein CASSLASGGGSYEQYF.

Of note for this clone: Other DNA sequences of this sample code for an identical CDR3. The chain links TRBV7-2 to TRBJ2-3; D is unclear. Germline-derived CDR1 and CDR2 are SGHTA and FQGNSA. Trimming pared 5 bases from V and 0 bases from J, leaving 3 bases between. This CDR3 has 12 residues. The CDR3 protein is CASSRSTDTQYF. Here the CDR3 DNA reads TGTGCCAGCAGCCGTAGCACAGATACGCAGTATTTT.

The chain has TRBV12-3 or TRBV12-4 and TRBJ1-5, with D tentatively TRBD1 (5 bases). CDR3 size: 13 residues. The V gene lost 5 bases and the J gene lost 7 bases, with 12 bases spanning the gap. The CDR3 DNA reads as TGTGCCAGCAGTCCGGCGACAGCCCAGCCCCAGCATTTT. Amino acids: CASSPATAQPQHF.

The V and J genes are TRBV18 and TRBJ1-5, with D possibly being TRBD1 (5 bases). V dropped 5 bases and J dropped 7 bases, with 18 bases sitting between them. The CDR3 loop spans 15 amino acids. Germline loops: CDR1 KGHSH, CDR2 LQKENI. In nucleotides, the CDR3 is TGTGCCAGCTCAGCAATCGCCAGCTCAGGGCAGCCCCAGCATTTT. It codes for CASSAIASSGQPQHF. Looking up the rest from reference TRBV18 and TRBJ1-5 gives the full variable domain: NAGVMQNPRHLVRRRGQEARLRCSPMKGHSHVYWYRQLPEEGLKFMVYLQKENIIDESGMPKERFSAEFPKEGPSILRIQQVVRGDSAAYFCASSAIASSGQPQHFGDGTRLSIL.

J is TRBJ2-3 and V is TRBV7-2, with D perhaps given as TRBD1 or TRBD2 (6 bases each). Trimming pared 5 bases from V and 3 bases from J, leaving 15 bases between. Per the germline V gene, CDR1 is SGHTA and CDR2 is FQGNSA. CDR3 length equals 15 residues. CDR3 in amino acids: CASSPVGGHTDTQYF. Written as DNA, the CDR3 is TGTGCCAGCAGCCCTGTTGGGGGGCATACAGATACGCAGTATTTT.

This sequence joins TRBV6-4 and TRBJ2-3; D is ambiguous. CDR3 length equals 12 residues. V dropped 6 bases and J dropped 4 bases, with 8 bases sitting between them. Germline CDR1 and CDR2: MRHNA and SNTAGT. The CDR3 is CASSDMADTQYF. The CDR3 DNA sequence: TGTGCCAGCAGCGACATGGCAGATACGCAGTATTTT.

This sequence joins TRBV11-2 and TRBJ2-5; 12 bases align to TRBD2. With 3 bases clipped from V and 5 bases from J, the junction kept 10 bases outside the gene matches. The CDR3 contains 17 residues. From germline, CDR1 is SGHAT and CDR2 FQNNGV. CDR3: CASSLWSLAGGPETQYF. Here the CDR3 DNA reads TGTGCCAGCAGCTTGTGGTCCCTAGCGGGGGGGCCGGAGACCCAGTACTTC.

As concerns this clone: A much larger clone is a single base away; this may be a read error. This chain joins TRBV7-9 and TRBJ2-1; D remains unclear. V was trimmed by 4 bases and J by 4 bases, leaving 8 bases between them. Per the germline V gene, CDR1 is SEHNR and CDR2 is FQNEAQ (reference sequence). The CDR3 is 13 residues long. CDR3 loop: CASSSTHYNEQFF. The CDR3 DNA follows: TGTGCCAGCAGCTCAACCCATTACAATGAGCAGTTCTTC. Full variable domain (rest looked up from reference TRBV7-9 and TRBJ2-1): DTGVSQNPRHKITKRGQNVTFRCDPISEHNRLYWYRQTLGQGPEFLTYFQNEAQLEKSRLLSDRFSAERPKGSFSTLEIQRTEQGDSAMYLCASSSTHYNEQFFGPGTRLTVL.

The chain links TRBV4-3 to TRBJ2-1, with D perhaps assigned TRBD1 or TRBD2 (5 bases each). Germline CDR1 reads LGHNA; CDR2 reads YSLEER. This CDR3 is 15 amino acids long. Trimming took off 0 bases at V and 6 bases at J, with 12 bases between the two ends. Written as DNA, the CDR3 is TGCGCCAGCAGCCAAGAGGGGGTGGTAGGCAATGAGCAGTTCTTC. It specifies CASSQEGVVGNEQFF.

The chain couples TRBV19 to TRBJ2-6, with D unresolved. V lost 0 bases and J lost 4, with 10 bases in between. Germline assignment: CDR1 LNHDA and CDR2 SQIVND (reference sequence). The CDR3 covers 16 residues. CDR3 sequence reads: CASSIDHSGGANVLTF. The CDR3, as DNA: TGTGCCAGTAGTATAGATCATTCCGGCGGGGCCAACGTCCTGACTTTC.

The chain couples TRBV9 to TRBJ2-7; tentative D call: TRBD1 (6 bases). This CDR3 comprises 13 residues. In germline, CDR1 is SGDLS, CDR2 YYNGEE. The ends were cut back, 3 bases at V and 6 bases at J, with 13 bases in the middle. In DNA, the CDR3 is TGTGCCAGCAGCGGTGGGGGCGGCGGCGAGCAGTACTTC. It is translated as CASSGGGGGEQYF.

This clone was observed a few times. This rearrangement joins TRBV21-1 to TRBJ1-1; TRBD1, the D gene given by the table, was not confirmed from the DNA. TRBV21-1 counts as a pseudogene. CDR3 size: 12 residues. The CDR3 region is CASSSATRQAFF. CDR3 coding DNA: TGTGCCAGCAGCTCGGCCACCAGGCAGGCTTTCTTT.

CDR3 nucleotides: TGTGCCAGCAGTCGTCGTCCGGGACTAGCGGGGGGGCCTAAGACCCAGTACTTC. It yields the protein CASSRRPGLAGGPKTQYF. The chain has TRBV7-9 and TRBJ2-5; 16 positions match TRBD2. V shed 6 bases and J 6 bases; nucleotides not matched to a gene: 13. CDR1 is SEHNR, CDR2 FQNEAQ, per germline (reference sequence). The CDR3 loop spans 18 amino acids.

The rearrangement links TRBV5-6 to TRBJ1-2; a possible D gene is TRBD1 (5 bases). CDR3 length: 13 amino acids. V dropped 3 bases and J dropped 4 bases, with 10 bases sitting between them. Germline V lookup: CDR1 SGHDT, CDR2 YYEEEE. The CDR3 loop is CASSSGTFYGYTF. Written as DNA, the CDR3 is TGTGCCAGCAGCTCCGGGACTTTCTATGGCTACACCTTC.

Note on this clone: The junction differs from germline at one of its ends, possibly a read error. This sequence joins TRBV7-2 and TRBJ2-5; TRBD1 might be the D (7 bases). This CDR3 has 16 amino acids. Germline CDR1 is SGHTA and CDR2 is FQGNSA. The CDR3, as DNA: TGTGCCAGCAGCCCGGGGACAGCTAGCGCCCAAGGGACCCAGTACTTC. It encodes CASSPGTASAQGTQYF.

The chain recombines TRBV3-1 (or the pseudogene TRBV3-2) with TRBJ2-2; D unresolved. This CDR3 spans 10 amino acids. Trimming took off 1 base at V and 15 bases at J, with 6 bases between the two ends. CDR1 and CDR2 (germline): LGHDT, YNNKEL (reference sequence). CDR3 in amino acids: CASSQVALFF. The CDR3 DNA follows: TGTGCCAGCAGCCAAGTGGCGTTGTTTTTT.

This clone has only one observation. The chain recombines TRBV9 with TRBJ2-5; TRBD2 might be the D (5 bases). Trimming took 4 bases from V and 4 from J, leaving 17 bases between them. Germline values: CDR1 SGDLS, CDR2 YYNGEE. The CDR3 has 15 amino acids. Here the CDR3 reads CASSLSGGVGETQYF. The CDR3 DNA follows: TGTGCCAGCAGCCTAAGCGGAGGCGTGGGAGAGACCCAGTACTTC. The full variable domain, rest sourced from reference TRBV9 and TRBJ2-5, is DSGVTQTPKHLITATGQRVTLRCSPRSGDLSVYWYQQSLDQGLQFLIQYYNGEERAKGNILERFSAQQFPDLHSELNLSSLELGDSALYFCASSLSGGVGETQYFGPGTRLLVL.

Here the CDR3 DNA reads TGCGCCAGCAGCCAAGATCTCGGGGTGGGGGCCAACGTCCTGACTTTC. Its protein product is CASSQDLGVGANVLTF. This chain connects TRBV4-1 to TRBJ2-6, with D perhaps TRBD2 (5 bases). The CDR3 extends over 16 amino acids. The V and J ends lost 0 bases and 4 bases respectively, with 10 bases between them. Germline loops: CDR1 MGHRA, CDR2 YSYEKL.

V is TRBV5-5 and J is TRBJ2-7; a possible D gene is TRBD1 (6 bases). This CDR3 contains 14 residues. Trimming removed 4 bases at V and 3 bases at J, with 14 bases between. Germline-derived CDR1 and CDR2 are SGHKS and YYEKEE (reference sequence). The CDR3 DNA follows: TGTGCCAGCAGCCTGACAGGTTGGGTCTACGAGCAGTACTTC. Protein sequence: CASSLTGWVYEQYF.

The DNA for the CDR3 is TGCAGTGCTAGTAACAGAGACCCATCAACCTACAATGAGCAGTTCTTC. This translates into CSASNRDPSTYNEQFF. J is TRBJ2-1 and V is TRBV20-1; no firm D call. This CDR3 has 16 residues. V was trimmed by 3 bases and J by 2 bases, leaving 17 bases between them. Germline CDR1 is DFQATT and CDR2 is SNEGSKA (reference sequence).